One and the same sample provided the 7 T cell receptor beta chains below, sequenced in a study of T cells in Graves' hyperthyroidism and ophthalmopathy. The source material, RNA transcripts, was used to amplify TCR beta CDR3 regions. The HTBI primer set served for first-round RT-PCR of the TCR CDR3. TCRdb processed the multiplex PCR reads anew with MiXCR; each CDR3 protein has one entry. The sample contains about 360,000 distinct CDR3 sequences, about 15% of which appear only once. Sample: blood. The source is a woman aged 18-29 years with Graves' hyperthyroidism that later progressed to Graves' ophthalmopathy.

The V and J genes are TRBV11-2 and TRBJ2-7; D may be TRBD1 (6 bases). Germline CDR1 is SGHAT and CDR2 is FQNNGV. Trimming removed 3 bases at V and 4 bases at J, with 19 bases between. The CDR3 is 16 residues long. In nucleotides, the CDR3 is TGTGCCAGCAGCTTTATCGGGGCCTGGGGGCCTTACGAGCAGTACTTC. It translates to CASSFIGAWGPYEQYF.

This clonotype appeared many times. The rearrangement uses TRBV12-3 or TRBV12-4 and TRBJ2-7, with D possibly being TRBD1 (6 bases). The germline V and J ends were trimmed by 6 bases and 6 bases, with 12 bases remaining between them. This CDR3 is built from 12 residues. This CDR3 reads CASRQGDGEQYF. The CDR3 DNA sequence: TGTGCCAGCAGACAGGGAGATGGCGAGCAGTACTTC.

This clonotype occurred many times. The rearrangement links TRBV20-1 to TRBJ2-5; 8 bases fit TRBD2. The V and J ends lost 2 bases and 1 base, in that order; junction bases with no gene match: 3. Germline CDR1 reads DFQATT; CDR2 reads SNEGSKA (reference sequence). The CDR3 runs to 14 residues. The CDR3 sequence is CSARPSGLQETQYF. The CDR3 coding sequence is TGCAGTGCTAGACCTAGCGGGCTCCAAGAGACCCAGTACTTC.

V gene TRBV20-1 combines with J gene TRBJ2-7; D perhaps matches TRBD2 (6 bases). V lost 5 bases, J lost 4 bases, and 15 bases lay in between. This CDR3 contains 13 residues. Per the germline V gene, CDR1 is DFQATT and CDR2 is SNEGSKA (reference sequence). The CDR3 protein is CSAGGLRGYEQYF. The CDR3 DNA follows: TGCAGTGCTGGCGGACTGCGGGGTTACGAGCAGTACTTC.

About this clonotype: Possible read error: a much larger clone is one base away. The chain uses TRBV13 and TRBJ1-5; D not certain. The CDR3 spans 14 residues. Germline CDR1 PRHDT, CDR2 FYEKMQ (reference sequence). CDR3 sequence (DNA): TGTGCCAGCAGTGATGGCGGTCTGGGTCAGCGCCAGCATTTT. It translates to CASSDGGLGQRQHF.

This clonotype showed up many times. The rearrangement links TRBV28 to TRBJ1-1; possible D gene TRBD1, 5 bases. Germline V gene sequence: CDR1 MDHEN, CDR2 SYDVKM. V was cut by 3 bases and J by 0 bases, with 8 bases left in between. This CDR3 comprises 14 residues. The CDR3 region is CASSFPGMNTEAFF. The CDR3 DNA reads as TGTGCCAGCAGTTTTCCAGGGATGAACACTGAAGCTTTCTTT.

The sample holds many counts of this clonotype. The V gene is TRBV7-9, the J gene TRBJ2-3; D uncertain. CDR1 and CDR2 (germline): SEHNR, FQNEAQ (reference sequence). Trimming cost V 5 bases and J 1 base, with 7 bases left between them. The CDR3 covers 13 residues. CDR3 sequence: CASSRPRTDTQYF. The CDR3, as DNA: TGTGCCAGCAGCCGCCCCCGCACAGATACGCAGTATTTT.